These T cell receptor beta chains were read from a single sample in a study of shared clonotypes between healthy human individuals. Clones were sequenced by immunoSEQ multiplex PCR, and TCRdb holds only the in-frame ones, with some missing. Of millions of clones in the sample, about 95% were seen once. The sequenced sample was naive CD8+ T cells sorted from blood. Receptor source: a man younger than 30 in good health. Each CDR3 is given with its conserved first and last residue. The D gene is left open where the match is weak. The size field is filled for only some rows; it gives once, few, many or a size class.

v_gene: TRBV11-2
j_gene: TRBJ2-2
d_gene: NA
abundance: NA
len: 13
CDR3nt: TGTGCCAGCAGCTCCCGAACGACCGGGGAGCTGTTTTTT
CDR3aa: CASSSRTTGELFF

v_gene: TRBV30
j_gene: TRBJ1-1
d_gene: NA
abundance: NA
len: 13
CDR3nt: TGTGCCTGGAGTCAAAAGGGTGGAACTGAAGCTTTCTTT
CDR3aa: CAWSQKGGTEAFF

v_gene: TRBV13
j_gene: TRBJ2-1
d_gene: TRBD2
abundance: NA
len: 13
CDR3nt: TGTGCCAGCAGCCCCAGCGGGAACAATGAGCAGTTCTTC
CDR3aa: CASSPSGNNEQFF

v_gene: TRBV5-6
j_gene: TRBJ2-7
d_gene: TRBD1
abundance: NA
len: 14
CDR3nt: TGTGCCAGCAGCCTGGGACAGGACTCCTACGAGCAGTACTTC
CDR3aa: CASSLGQDSYEQYF

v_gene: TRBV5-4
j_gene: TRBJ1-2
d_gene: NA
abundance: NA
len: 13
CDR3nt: TGTGCCAGCCGGCTGGACAGTAACTATGGCTACACCTTC
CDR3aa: CASRLDSNYGYTF

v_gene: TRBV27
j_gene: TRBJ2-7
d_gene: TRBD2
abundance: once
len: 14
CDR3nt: TGTGCCAGCAGTCCCGGACTAGCGTCCTACGAGCAGTACTTC
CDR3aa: CASSPGLASYEQYF

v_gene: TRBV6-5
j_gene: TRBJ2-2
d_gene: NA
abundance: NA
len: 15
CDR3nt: TGTGCCAGCAGTTATATGGCTAGTGGAACCGGGGAGCTGTTTTTT
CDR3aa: CASSYMASGTGELFF

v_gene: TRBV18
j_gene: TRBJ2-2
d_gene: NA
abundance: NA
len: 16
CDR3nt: TGTGCCAGCTCACCACCGGCTAGCGAGAACACCGGGGAGCTGTTTTTT
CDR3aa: CASSPPASENTGELFF

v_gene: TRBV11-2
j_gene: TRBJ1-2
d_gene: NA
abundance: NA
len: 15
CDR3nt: TGTGCCAGCAGCTCAAACGCCAGAGCTAACTATGGCTACACCTTC
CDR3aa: CASSSNARANYGYTF

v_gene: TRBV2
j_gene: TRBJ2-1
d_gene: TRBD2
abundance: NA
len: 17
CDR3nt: TGTGCCAGCAGTTGGACTAGCGGAACTGTGACCTACAATGAGCAGTTCTTC
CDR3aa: CASSWTSGTVTYNEQFF

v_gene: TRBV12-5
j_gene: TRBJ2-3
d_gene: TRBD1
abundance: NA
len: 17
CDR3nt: TGTGCTAGTGGTTCCTCACCGGGACAGGGGATCACAGATACGCAGTATTTT
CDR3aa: CASGSSPGQGITDTQYF

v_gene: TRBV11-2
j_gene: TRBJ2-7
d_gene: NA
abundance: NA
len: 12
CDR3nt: TGTGCCAGCAGCTCGGATTACTACGAGCAGTACTTC
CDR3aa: CASSSDYYEQYF

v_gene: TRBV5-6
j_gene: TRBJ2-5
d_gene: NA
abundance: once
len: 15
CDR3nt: TGTGCCAGCAGCTTGGAAGAACGTCCGGTCGAGACCCAGTACTTC
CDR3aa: CASSLEERPVETQYF

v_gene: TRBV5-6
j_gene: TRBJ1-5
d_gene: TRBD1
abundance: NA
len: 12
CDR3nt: TGTGCCAGCAGCTCGCAGGGGGCCAAGGAGCATTTT
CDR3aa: CASSSQGAKEHF

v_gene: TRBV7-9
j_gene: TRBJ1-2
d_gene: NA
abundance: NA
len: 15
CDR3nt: TGTGCCAGCAGTCTACAACCCGGCCTAAGCCCTGGCTACACCTTC
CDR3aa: CASSLQPGLSPGYTF

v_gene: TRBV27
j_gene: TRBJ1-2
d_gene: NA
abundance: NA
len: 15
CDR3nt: TGTGCCAGCAGTTTATCCACGATGGGGGGCTATGGCTACACCTTC
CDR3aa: CASSLSTMGGYGYTF

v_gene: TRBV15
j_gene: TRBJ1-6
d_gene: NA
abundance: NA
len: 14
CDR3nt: TGTGCCACCAGCGCGACTGGGGGAATTAGTCTCCTCCACTTT
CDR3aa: CATSATGGISLLHF

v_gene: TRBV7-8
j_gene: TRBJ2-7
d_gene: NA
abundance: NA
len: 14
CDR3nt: TGTGCCAGCAGCTTAGGGGGCCAGTCCTACGAGCAGTACTTC
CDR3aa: CASSLGGQSYEQYF

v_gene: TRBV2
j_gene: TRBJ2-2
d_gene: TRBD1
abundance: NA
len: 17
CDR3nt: TGTGCCAGCAGTGAAGCTCGGGCAGGGGGATACACCGGGGAGCTGTTTTTT
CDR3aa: CASSEARAGGYTGELFF

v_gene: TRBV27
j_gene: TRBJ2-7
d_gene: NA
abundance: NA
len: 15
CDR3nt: TGTGCCAGCAGTTTATCGGCGTCCATTCTCCACGAGCAGTACTTC
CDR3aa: CASSLSASILHEQYF

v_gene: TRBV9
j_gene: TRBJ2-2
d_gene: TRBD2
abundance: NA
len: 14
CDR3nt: TGTGCCAGCAGCGTAGTAGCGGGAGTGGGGGAGCTGTTTTTT
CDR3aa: CASSVVAGVGELFF

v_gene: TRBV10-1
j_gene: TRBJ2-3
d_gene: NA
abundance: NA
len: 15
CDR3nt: TGCGCCAGCAGCCCGACAGTATCTAGCACAGATACGCAGTATTTT
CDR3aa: CASSPTVSSTDTQYF

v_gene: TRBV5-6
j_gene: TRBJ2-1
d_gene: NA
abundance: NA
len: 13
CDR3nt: TGTGCCAGCAGCTTGTCGAATTTGAATGAGCAGTTCTTC
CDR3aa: CASSLSNLNEQFF

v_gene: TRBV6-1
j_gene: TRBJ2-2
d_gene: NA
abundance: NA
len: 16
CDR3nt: TGTGCCAGCAGTGTAGAGACAGGAGTTAACACCGGGGAGCTGTTTTTT
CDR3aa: CASSVETGVNTGELFF

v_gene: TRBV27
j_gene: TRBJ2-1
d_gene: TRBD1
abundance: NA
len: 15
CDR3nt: TGTGCCAGCACCTTAACCGGGACAGGGGGTAATGAGCAGTTCTTC
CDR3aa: CASTLTGTGGNEQFF

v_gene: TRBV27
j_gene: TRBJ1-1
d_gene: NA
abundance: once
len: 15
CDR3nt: TGTGCCAGCAGTTTATCGGGCAGCTTGAACACTGAAGCTTTCTTT
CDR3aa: CASSLSGSLNTEAFF

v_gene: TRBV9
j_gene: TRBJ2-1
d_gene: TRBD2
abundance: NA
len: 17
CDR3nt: TGTGCCAGCAGCGTAGCTTTGGGGGGGAGCTCCTACAATGAGCAGTTCTTC
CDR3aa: CASSVALGGSSYNEQFF

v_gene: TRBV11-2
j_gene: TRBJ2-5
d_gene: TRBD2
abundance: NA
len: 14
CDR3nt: TGTGCCAGCAGCCCCTCGGGAGGGTTAGAGACCCAGTACTTC
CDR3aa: CASSPSGGLETQYF

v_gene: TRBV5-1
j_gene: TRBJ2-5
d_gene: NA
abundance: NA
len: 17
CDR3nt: TGCGCCAGCAGCCTGATCCCACCGCCTAGTTACCAAGAGACCCAGTACTTC
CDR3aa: CASSLIPPPSYQETQYF

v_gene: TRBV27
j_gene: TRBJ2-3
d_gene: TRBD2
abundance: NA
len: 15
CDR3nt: TGTGCCAGCAGTCCGGGACTAGCGGGAGGAGATACGCAGTATTTT
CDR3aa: CASSPGLAGGDTQYF

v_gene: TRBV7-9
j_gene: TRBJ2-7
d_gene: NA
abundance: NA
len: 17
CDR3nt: TGTGCCAGCAGCTCCTCAGAGACCCGGGCAGGGGACTACGAGCAGTACTTC
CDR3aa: CASSSSETRAGDYEQYF

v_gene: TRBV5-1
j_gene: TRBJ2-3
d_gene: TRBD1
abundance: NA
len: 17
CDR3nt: TGCGCCAGCAGCTTACTTGGACAGGGGGCTAGTACAGATACGCAGTATTTT
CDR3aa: CASSLLGQGASTDTQYF

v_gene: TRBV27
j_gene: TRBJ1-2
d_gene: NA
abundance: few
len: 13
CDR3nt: TGTGCCAGCAGTCCCTCCTATAACTATGGCTACACCTTC
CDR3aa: CASSPSYNYGYTF